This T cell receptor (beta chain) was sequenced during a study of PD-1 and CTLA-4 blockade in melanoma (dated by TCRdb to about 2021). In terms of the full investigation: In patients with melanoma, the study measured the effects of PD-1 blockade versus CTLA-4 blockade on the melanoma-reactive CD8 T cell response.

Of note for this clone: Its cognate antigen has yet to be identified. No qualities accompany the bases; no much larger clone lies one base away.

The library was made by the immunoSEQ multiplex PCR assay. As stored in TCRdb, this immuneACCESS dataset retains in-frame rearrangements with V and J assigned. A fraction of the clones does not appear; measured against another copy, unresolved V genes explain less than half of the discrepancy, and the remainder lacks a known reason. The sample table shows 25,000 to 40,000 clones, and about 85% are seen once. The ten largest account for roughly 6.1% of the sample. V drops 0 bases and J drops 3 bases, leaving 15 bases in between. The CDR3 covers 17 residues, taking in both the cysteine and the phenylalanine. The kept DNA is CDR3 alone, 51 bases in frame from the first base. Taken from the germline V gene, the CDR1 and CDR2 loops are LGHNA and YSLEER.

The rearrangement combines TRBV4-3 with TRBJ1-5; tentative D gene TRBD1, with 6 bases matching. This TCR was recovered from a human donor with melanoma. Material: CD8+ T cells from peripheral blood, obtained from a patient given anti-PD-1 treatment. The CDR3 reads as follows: CASSQERGGGANQPQHF. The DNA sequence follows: TGCGCCAGCAGCCAAGAAAGGGGGGGAGGGGCCAATCAGCCCCAGCATTTT.